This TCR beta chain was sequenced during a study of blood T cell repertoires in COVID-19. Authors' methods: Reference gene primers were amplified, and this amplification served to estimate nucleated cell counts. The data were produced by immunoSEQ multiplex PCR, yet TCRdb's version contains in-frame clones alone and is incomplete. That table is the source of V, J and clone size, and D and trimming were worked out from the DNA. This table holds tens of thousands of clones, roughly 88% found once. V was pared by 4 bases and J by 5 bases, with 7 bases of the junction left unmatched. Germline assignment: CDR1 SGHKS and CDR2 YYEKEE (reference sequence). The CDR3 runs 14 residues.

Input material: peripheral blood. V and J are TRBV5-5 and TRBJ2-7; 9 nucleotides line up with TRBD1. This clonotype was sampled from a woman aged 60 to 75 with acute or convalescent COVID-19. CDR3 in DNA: TGTGCCAGCAGCCGCCGGGACAGGGACCACGAGCAGTACTTC. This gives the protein CASSRRDRDHEQYF.